The TCR beta chain described here comes from a study of shared clonotypes between healthy human individuals. General study results and limits: Naive subsets usually exceeded memory subsets in estimated richness. Sequencing depth was predicted to influence how clonotypes are shared among donors. Non-shared clonotypes had lower generation probabilities than clonotypes shared by all four sorted-subset donors.

Trimming removed 4 bases from V and 1 base from J, with 14 bases in between. Germline-derived CDR1 and CDR2 are SGHRS and YFSETQ. CDR3 length: 15 residues. Replicate PCRs for sorted subsets used 200 to 250 ng DNA; this equaled 25,000 to 30,000 T cell genomes. Here immunoSEQ multiplex PCR was the method, and the copy in TCRdb shows in-frame clones only, minus some. The sample contains about 2.5 million clones, 85% to 95% of which appear only once. On this clone: The target antigen is unknown.

The chain has TRBV5-1 and TRBJ2-5; a possible D gene is TRBD1 (6 bases). The TCR sequence derives from a man younger than 35 in good health. Some clones in this sample may be carry-over from other donors' samples. What was sequenced was naive CD4+ T cells from PBMCs. Documented subset: CD45RA+ positively selected. This CDR3 reads CASSVAMTGQETQYF. CDR3 DNA sequence: TGCGCCAGCAGCGTGGCCATGACAGGCCAAGAGACCCAGTACTTC.